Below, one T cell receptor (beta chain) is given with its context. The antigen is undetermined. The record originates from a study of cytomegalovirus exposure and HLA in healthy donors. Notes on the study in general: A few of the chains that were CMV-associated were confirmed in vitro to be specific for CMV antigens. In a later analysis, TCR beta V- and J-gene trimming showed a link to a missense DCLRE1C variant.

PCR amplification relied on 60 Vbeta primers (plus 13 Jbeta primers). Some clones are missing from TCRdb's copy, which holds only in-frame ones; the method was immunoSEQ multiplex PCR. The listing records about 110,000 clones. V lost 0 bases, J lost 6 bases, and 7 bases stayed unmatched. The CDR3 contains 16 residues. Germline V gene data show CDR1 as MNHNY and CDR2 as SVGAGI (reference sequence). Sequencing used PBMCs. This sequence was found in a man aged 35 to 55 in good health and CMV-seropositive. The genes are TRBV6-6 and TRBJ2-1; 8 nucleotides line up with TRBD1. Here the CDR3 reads CASSYSWQGARNEQFF. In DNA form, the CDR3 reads TGTGCCAGCAGTTACTCTTGGCAGGGGGCGCGCAATGAGCAGTTCTTC.